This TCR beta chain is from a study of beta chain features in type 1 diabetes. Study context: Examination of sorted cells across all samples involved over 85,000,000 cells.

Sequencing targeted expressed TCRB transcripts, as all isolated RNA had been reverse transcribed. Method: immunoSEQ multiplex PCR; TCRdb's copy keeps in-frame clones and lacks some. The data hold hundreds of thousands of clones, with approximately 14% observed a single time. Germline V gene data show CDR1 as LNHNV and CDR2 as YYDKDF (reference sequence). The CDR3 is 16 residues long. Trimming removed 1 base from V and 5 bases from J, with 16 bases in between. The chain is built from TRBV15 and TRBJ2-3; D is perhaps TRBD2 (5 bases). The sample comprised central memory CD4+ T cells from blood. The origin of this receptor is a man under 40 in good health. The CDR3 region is CATSRATLGSGDTQYF. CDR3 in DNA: TGTGCCACCAGCAGAGCCACTCTGGGGAGTGGAGATACGCAGTATTTT.